This T cell receptor beta chain appears in the sequencing data of a study of blood T cell repertoires in COVID-19. Study at large: Both acute and convalescent COVID-19 samples were obtained from the United States, Italy and Spain.

Per the original data handling: The authors estimated nucleated cell counts from reference gene primer amplification. Sequenced by immunoSEQ multiplex PCR; TCRdb stores in-frame clones only, minus some. The V and J calls and clone size come from that table; D and trimming were worked out from the DNA. The table shows roughly 380,000 clones, with about 88% occurring only once. The CDR3 has 13 amino acids. Germline CDR1 and CDR2: SEHNR and FQNEAQ (reference sequence). V dropped 10 bases and J dropped 5; count of bases not matched to a gene: 6. This clone has just one count. The rearrangement uses TRBV7-9 and TRBJ1-4; 8 bases are shared with TRBD1. Sequenced material: PBMCs or T cells enriched from blood (not recorded which). The sequence was collected from a woman between 25 and 40 years old who had recovered from COVID-19. CDR3 bases: TGTGCCACCCAGGACAGGGCGAATGAAAAACTGTTTTTT. Translating it yields CATQDRANEKLFF.